Listed below are T cell receptor beta chains from one sample, sequenced in a study of CD8 T cells in ankylosing spondylitis. TCRdb redid the calling of the 5' RACE reads with MiXCR, one entry per CDR3 protein. The repertoire includes around 490,000 distinct CDR3 sequences, less than 6% of them detected once, and roughly 3.3% sits in the top ten. The specimen was blood, either unsorted or a sorted T cell fraction (not recorded which). The receptor source for this set is a male donor with ankylosing spondylitis. The CDR3 runs from the conserved cysteine through the conserved F or W. D genes are given only for firm matches. A clone size is listed for some rows: how often the clone was seen (once, few, many), or a class if it is expanded.

d_call: -
clone_size: many
v_call: TRBV7-9
j_call: TRBJ2-7
cdr3_aa: CASSPPYPYEQYF
cdr3_nt: TGTGCCAGCAGCCCCCCTTATCCCTACGAGCAGTACTTC

d_call: -
clone_size: -
v_call: TRBV7-3
j_call: TRBJ1-1
cdr3_aa: CASSWGLPTEAFF
cdr3_nt: TGTGCCAGCAGCTGGGGACTCCCCACTGAAGCTTTCTTT

d_call: TRBD2
clone_size: many
v_call: TRBV20-1
j_call: TRBJ2-3
cdr3_aa: CSASGLAGNTDTQYF
cdr3_nt: TGCAGTGCTAGCGGCCTAGCGGGGAACACAGATACGCAGTATTTT

d_call: TRBD1
clone_size: many
v_call: TRBV20-1
j_call: TRBJ1-6
cdr3_aa: CSAMGRTGGRSPLHF
cdr3_nt: TGCAGTGCCATGGGTCGGACAGGGGGACGGTCACCCCTCCACTTT

d_call: TRBD1
clone_size: many
v_call: TRBV27
j_call: TRBJ2-7
cdr3_aa: CASSPLTGDREQYF
cdr3_nt: TGTGCCAGCAGCCCATTGACAGGGGACAGAGAGCAGTACTTC

d_call: -
clone_size: many
v_call: TRBV25-1
j_call: TRBJ2-1
cdr3_aa: CASRPNLREQFF
cdr3_nt: TGTGCCAGCAGACCCAATTTGCGTGAGCAGTTCTTC

d_call: -
clone_size: many
v_call: TRBV7-9
j_call: TRBJ2-1
cdr3_aa: CASSSGWRQFF
cdr3_nt: TGTGCCAGCAGCTCGGGGTGGAGGCAGTTCTTC

d_call: -
clone_size: many
v_call: TRBV7-9
j_call: TRBJ1-2
cdr3_aa: CAVFLNYGYTF
cdr3_nt: TGTGCGGTTTTTCTGAACTATGGCTACACCTTC

d_call: -
clone_size: many
v_call: TRBV5-1
j_call: TRBJ2-7
cdr3_aa: CASSLSSPTYEQYF
cdr3_nt: TGCGCCAGCAGCTTAAGCAGCCCTACCTACGAGCAGTACTTC

d_call: -
clone_size: many
v_call: TRBV24-1
j_call: TRBJ2-3
cdr3_aa: CATSKGDGPDTQYF
cdr3_nt: TGTGCCACCAGTAAGGGGGACGGGCCAGATACGCAGTATTTT

d_call: -
clone_size: many
v_call: TRBV24-1
j_call: TRBJ2-5
cdr3_aa: CATMEKETQYF
cdr3_nt: TGTGCCACCATGGAGAAAGAGACCCAGTACTTC

d_call: TRBD1
clone_size: many
v_call: TRBV20-1
j_call: TRBJ1-5
cdr3_aa: CSALGQTNQPQHF
cdr3_nt: TGCAGTGCTCTGGGACAGACGAATCAGCCCCAGCATTTT

d_call: TRBD1
clone_size: -
v_call: TRBV20-1
j_call: TRBJ1-5
cdr3_aa: CSACQTGGRYQPQHF
cdr3_nt: TGCAGTGCTTGTCAGACAGGGGGGCGGTATCAGCCCCAGCATTTT

d_call: TRBD1
clone_size: many
v_call: TRBV7-6
j_call: TRBJ2-1
cdr3_aa: CASSKQGSHEQFF
cdr3_nt: TGTGCCAGCAGCAAACAGGGGTCCCATGAGCAGTTCTTC

d_call: -
clone_size: -
v_call: TRBV3-1
j_call: TRBJ2-3
cdr3_aa: CASSQGFRDVGSDTQYF
cdr3_nt: TGTGCCAGCAGCCAAGGTTTTAGGGACGTCGGTTCGGATACGCAGTATTTT

d_call: TRBD1
clone_size: many
v_call: TRBV6-5
j_call: TRBJ1-2
cdr3_aa: CASSYSSGGTYGYTF
cdr3_nt: TGTGCCAGCAGTTACTCGTCAGGGGGCACCTATGGCTACACCTTC

d_call: -
clone_size: many
v_call: TRBV7-9
j_call: TRBJ2-1
cdr3_aa: CASSLRGVGDNEQFF
cdr3_nt: TGTGCCAGCAGCCTCCGGGGCGTAGGGGACAATGAGCAGTTCTTC